The entry that follows covers one T cell receptor (beta chain) sequence. Antigen unknown. This could be a read error, since a much larger clone is one nucleotide away. Sorting selected naive CD8 T cells with a CD8+CD4-CCR7+CD45RA+ phenotype. This specimen belongs to a study of molecular identifiers for immune sequencing clone quantification. Study outcomes and limitations: Clones that had above 20 RNA copies took up over 98% of effector molecules but under 1% in naive cells.

Methods described previously were used for bulk TCR libraries, and listed TCR primers were applied. TCRdb fed the PCR reads into MiXCR, producing one record per CDR3 protein. This table has about 330,000 distinct CDR3 sequences, roughly a quarter appearing once. V was clipped by 4 bases and J by 6 bases, with 17 bases between them. Per the germline V gene, CDR1 is MGHRA and CDR2 is YSYEKL. This CDR3 is built from 15 residues. The V gene is TRBV4-1, the J gene TRBJ2-3, with D tentatively TRBD2 (6 bases). The sequenced sample consisted of naive CD8+ T cells from blood, with Jurkat cell RNA spiked in. Subset specified: FACS-sorted CD8+CD4-CCR7+CD45RA+ naive T cells. The TCR originated in a human donor in good health. Some libraries in this study had Jurkat cell RNA spiked in. The CDR3 DNA sequence: TGCGCCAGCAGCCGAGATATGCGGAGCGGGGATACGCAGTATTTT. It is translated as CASSRDMRSGDTQYF.